One and the same sample provided the 28 T cell receptor beta chains below, sequenced in a study of CD8 T cells in ankylosing spondylitis. General study points: What seemed typical of ankylosing spondylitis blood was a TCR beta motif built from under 10 highly homologous variants.

The antigens for these receptors are not known. MiXCR, applied by TCRdb to the 5' RACE reads, yields one record per CDR3 protein. This sample has about 400,000 distinct CDR3 sequences, with under 25% found just once. The specimen sequenced was blood, either unsorted or a sorted T cell fraction (not recorded which). Source of these receptors: a male donor with ankylosing spondylitis.

This clonotype showed up just once. This chain links TRBV7-2 with TRBJ1-6; D is unresolved. The CDR3 consists of 13 residues. Germline CDR1 is SGHTA and CDR2 is FQGNSA. Trimming took off 3 bases at V and 13 bases at J, with 13 bases between the two ends. This CDR3 reads CASSLRRTTPLHF. CDR3 sequence (DNA): TGTGCCAGCAGCTTGAGACGAACGACGCCCCTCCACTTT.

The rearrangement links TRBV6-1 to TRBJ2-7, with a possible D match to TRBD2 (6 bases). The CDR3 is 13 residues long. Germline-derived CDR1 and CDR2 are MNHNS and SASEGT. The germline V and J ends were trimmed by 7 bases and 0 bases, with 10 bases remaining between them. For the CDR3, the DNA is TGTGCCAGCACGCGGGGAACCTCCTACGAGCAGTACTTC. Translating gives CASTRGTSYEQYF.

This clonotype was recorded at least ten times. The CDR3 sequence: CSARAHLLAPKGGEQFF. The CDR3 DNA reads as TGCAGTGCTAGAGCCCACCTTCTAGCGCCCAAAGGCGGTGAGCAGTTCTTC. This chain connects TRBV20-1 to TRBJ2-1; D possibly corresponds to TRBD2 (6 bases). V lost 1 base, J lost 9 bases, and 25 bases lay in between. Germline CDR1 DFQATT, CDR2 SNEGSKA (reference sequence). The CDR3 loop spans 17 amino acids.

The V and J genes are TRBV3-1 and TRBJ2-1; the D gene is possibly TRBD2 (6 bases). Germline lookup yields CDR1 LGHDT and CDR2 YNNKEL (reference sequence). V lost 3 bases, J lost 4 bases, and 10 bases lay in between. The CDR3 spans 14 residues. DNA for the CDR3: TGTGCCAGCAGCCACGGGAGTGTTTACAATGAGCAGTTCTTC. Its protein product is CASSHGSVYNEQFF.

This clonotype was seen a few times. V and J are TRBV7-3 and TRBJ2-7; TRBD1 agrees at 9 bases. J was trimmed by 5 bases and V by 5 bases; bases with no gene match: 7. CDR1 and CDR2 from the germline V gene are SGHTA and FQGTGA. The CDR3 totals 14 residues. CDR3 coding DNA: TGTGCCAGCAGCAGAACGGGGACAGGGAACGAGCAGTACTTC. Its protein product is CASSRTGTGNEQYF.

The table lists this clonotype with a few counts. This chain links TRBV9 with TRBJ2-5; D tentatively reads TRBD1 or TRBD2 (5 bases each). The CDR3 has 14 amino acids. V lost 3 bases and J lost 5, with 14 bases in between. Germline assignment: CDR1 SGDLS and CDR2 YYNGEE. The CDR3 nucleotides read TGTGCCAGCAGCGGTCTGTCCAGGGAGGAGACCCAGTACTTC. The encoded protein is CASSGLSREETQYF.

The rearrangement links TRBV7-8 to TRBJ2-3; no clear D gene. Looked up from germline, CDR1 is SGHVS and CDR2 is FQNEAQ. V was shortened by 7 bases and J by 1 base, with 9 bases between the two germline ends. This CDR3 is built from 13 residues. CDR3 sequence: CASTRDRTDTQYF. In DNA form, the CDR3 reads TGTGCCAGCACCCGCGACCGCACAGATACGCAGTATTTT.

The J gene is TRBJ2-5, the V gene TRBV4-1, with TRBD1 identical over 11 bases. Germline CDR1 reads MGHRA; CDR2 reads YSYEKL. The ends lost 4 bases at V and 2 bases at J; junction bases unmatched: 3. This CDR3 spans 15 amino acids. The CDR3 loop reads CASSPRDRGQETQYF. The CDR3 DNA reads as TGCGCCAGCAGCCCCCGGGACAGGGGGCAAGAGACCCAGTACTTC.

V is TRBV7-9 and J is TRBJ2-5; D is perhaps TRBD2 (5 bases). CDR3 length equals 14 residues. Germline V gene data show CDR1 as SEHNR and CDR2 as FQNEAQ (reference sequence). Between the trimmed V and J ends, which lost 3 bases and 5 bases, there was a span of 13 bases. The DNA of the CDR3 is TGTGCCAGCAGCTTCGGAACGCGAGGGGAGACCCAGTACTTC. Protein product: CASSFGTRGETQYF. The variable domain in full, completed from reference TRBV7-9 and TRBJ2-5, reads DTGVSQNPRHKITKRGQNVTFRCDPISEHNRLYWYRQTLGQGPEFLTYFQNEAQLEKSRLLSDRFSAERPKGSFSTLEIQRTEQGDSAMYLCASSFGTRGETQYFGPGTRLLVL.

The sample holds many counts of this clonotype. This chain joins TRBV29-1 and TRBJ2-7; TRBD2 matches at 9 bases. Germline CDR1 SQVTM, CDR2 ANQGSEA. Trimming took 3 bases from V and 0 from J; bases not matched to a gene: 3. The CDR3 runs to 14 residues. Here the CDR3 DNA reads TGCAGCGTTGACAAACTAGCGGGCTCCTACGAGCAGTACTTC. Translating it yields CSVDKLAGSYEQYF.

The gene calls are TRBV20-1 and TRBJ2-7, with D tentatively TRBD1 (6 bases). The CDR3 length is 16 residues. CDR1 is DFQATT and CDR2 is SNEGSKA in the germline V gene (reference sequence). With 3 bases removed from V and 0 bases from J, the gap between germline ends came to 18 bases. The CDR3 DNA sequence: TGCAGTGCTAGCAAGACAGGATCCCCCAGCTCCTACGAGCAGTACTTC. Residues: CSASKTGSPSSYEQYF.

The chain combines TRBV29-1 with TRBJ2-7; a weak D match, TRBD2 (5 bases). The germline V and J ends were trimmed by 7 bases and 5 bases, with 15 bases remaining between them. Germline V gives CDR1 SQVTM, CDR2 ANQGSEA. The CDR3 contains 12 residues. This CDR3 is CSAGRRTDEQYF. In DNA, the CDR3 is TGCAGCGCGGGTAGGAGGACTGACGAGCAGTACTTC.

This clonotype was detected only a few times. The rearrangement uses TRBV15 and TRBJ2-1; D might be TRBD1 (6 bases). Trimming stripped 0 bases from V and 5 bases from J, with 11 bases between. This CDR3 region has 15 residues. Germline V gene data show CDR1 as LNHNV and CDR2 as YYDKDF (reference sequence). The CDR3, as DNA: TGTGCCACCAGCAGAGACAGGGGAACTCACAATGAGCAGTTCTTC. It specifies CATSRDRGTHNEQFF.

This clonotype was found many times. The CDR3: CASSRVGDSPLHF. As DNA, the CDR3 is TGTGCCAGCAGCCGCGTCGGGGATTCACCCCTCCACTTT. This chain uses TRBV4-2 with TRBJ1-6; D gene uncertain. V dropped 4 bases and J dropped 8 bases, with 9 bases sitting between them. The CDR3 runs to 13 residues. The V gene's germline CDR1 is LGHNA and CDR2 YNFKEQ.

The V gene is TRBV5-1, the J gene TRBJ2-5; 9 positions match TRBD1. This CDR3 has 13 residues. With V trimmed by 10 bases and J by 4 bases, 8 bases remained unmatched. CDR1 is SGHRS, CDR2 YFSETQ, per germline. The CDR3: CACTGGGVETQYF. As DNA, the CDR3 is TGCGCCTGCACAGGGGGCGGCGTAGAGACCCAGTACTTC.

This clonotype was seen a handful of times. CDR3 loop: CASSPSAGGFDEQYF. DNA for the CDR3: TGTGCCAGCAGCCCTAGTGCGGGAGGATTCGACGAGCAGTACTTC. This chain uses TRBV12-3 or TRBV12-4 with TRBJ2-7, with 8 bases aligning to TRBD2. This CDR3 is built from 15 residues. J was trimmed by 5 bases and V by 6 bases; bases with no gene match: 12.

This clonotype has more than one count but fewer than ten. The V and J genes are TRBV5-6 and TRBJ2-1, with D unclear. V was pared by 4 bases and J by 1 base, with 12 bases between. Looked up from germline, CDR1 is SGHDT and CDR2 is YYEEEE. This CDR3 contains 15 residues. The CDR3 spells CASSALRLSYNEQFF. DNA of the CDR3: TGTGCCAGCAGCGCGCTGAGGTTGTCCTACAATGAGCAGTTCTTC. Full variable domain (outside the CDR3, taken from reference TRBV5-6 and TRBJ2-1): DAGVTQSPTHLIKTRGQQVTLRCSPKSGHDTVSWYQQALGQGPQFIFQYYEEEERQRGNFPDRFSGHQFPNYSSELNVNALLLGDSALYLCASSALRLSYNEQFFGPGTRLTVL.

V and J are TRBV10-3 and TRBJ2-5; tentatively, D is TRBD1 (6 bases). Trimming left V 6 bases short and J 2 bases short, with 13 bases between. Per germline, CDR1 ENHRY and CDR2 SYGVKD. The CDR3 is 14 amino acids. The CDR3 here is CAIRNDGQQETQYF. For the CDR3, the DNA is TGTGCCATCAGAAACGATGGACAGCAAGAGACCCAGTACTTC.

The genes are TRBV20-1 and TRBJ2-5; D call uncertain. This CDR3 comprises 12 residues. Germline V CDR1 and CDR2: DFQATT, SNEGSKA (reference sequence). With 1 base removed from V and 5 bases from J, the gap between germline ends came to 8 bases. The CDR3 region has the DNA TGCAGTGCTAGAGTCAGACGGGAGACCCAGTACTTC. It translates to CSARVRRETQYF.

This clonotype was picked up a small number of times. The chain has TRBV20-1 and TRBJ2-2; 7 nucleotides match TRBD1. Germline V gene data show CDR1 as DFQATT and CDR2 as SNEGSKA (reference sequence). The CDR3 is made up of 13 amino acids. Unmatched junction bases numbered 1, after V lost 2 bases and J lost 4 bases. The CDR3 DNA reads as TGCAGTGCTAGATCAGGGGGCACCGGGGAGCTGTTTTTT. This translates into CSARSGGTGELFF.

The chain uses TRBV6-1 and TRBJ2-3; the D gene is possibly TRBD2 (5 bases). Germline CDR1 MNHNS, CDR2 SASEGT. The CDR3 is 18 residues long. The V gene lost 5 bases and the J gene lost 0 bases, with 21 bases spanning the gap. CDR3 DNA sequence: TGTGCCAGCAGTAGCGTCCCCCAAGCGGTACTTAGCACAGATACGCAGTATTTT. Amino acid sequence: CASSSVPQAVLSTDTQYF.

The chain recombines TRBV7-3 with TRBJ2-5, with D possibly being TRBD1 (6 bases). Germline V gene data show CDR1 as SGHTA and CDR2 as FQGTGA. V dropped 1 base and J dropped 5 bases, with 8 bases sitting between them. This CDR3 comprises 13 residues. The CDR3 DNA is TGTGCCAGCAGCTTAAACAGGGAGGAGACCCAGTACTTC. This encodes CASSLNREETQYF.

The chain joins TRBV18 to TRBJ1-1; D unclear. CDR3 length: 15 amino acids. The V gene lost 6 bases and the J gene lost 4 bases, with 18 bases spanning the gap. In germline, CDR1 is KGHSH, CDR2 LQKENI. The CDR3 DNA follows: TGTGCCAGCTCCGTCCTTGGGGTGGTTGGCACTGAAGCTTTCTTT. This encodes CASSVLGVVGTEAFF.

This clonotype was seen at least ten times. The V gene is TRBV7-8, the J gene TRBJ1-4, with no clear D. Trimming left V 1 base short and J 7 bases short, with 10 bases between. The CDR3 is 14 amino acids. Per the germline V gene, CDR1 is SGHVS and CDR2 is FQNEAQ. The CDR3 DNA reads TGTGCCAGCAGCTTAGATAGTGAGATTGAAAAACTGTTTTTT. It translates to CASSLDSEIEKLFF.

This clonotype was detected only a few times. The chain employs TRBV29-1 and TRBJ2-3, with a possible D match to TRBD2 (5 bases). Trimming took 3 bases from V and 1 from J, leaving 11 bases between them. CDR1 SQVTM and CDR2 ANQGSEA come from the germline V gene. This CDR3 is 14 amino acids long. The CDR3 spells CSVEGLRGTDTQYF. CDR3 bases: TGCAGCGTTGAGGGCCTGCGGGGCACAGATACGCAGTATTTT.

The chain has TRBV5-1 and TRBJ2-5; 9 positions match TRBD2. J lost 5 bases, V lost 4 bases, and 15 bases had no gene match. CDR1 is SGHRS and CDR2 is YFSETQ in the germline V gene. There are 17 residues in the CDR3. The CDR3, as DNA: TGCGCCAGCAGCCCAAGGGGTAGCGGGAGAAGTTGGGAGACCCAGTACTTC. Encoded protein: CASSPRGSGRSWETQYF.

Only a few counts were recorded for this clonotype. The chain's CDR3 is CASSFGRYNEQFF. The CDR3 DNA follows: TGCGCCAGCAGCTTTGGCAGATACAATGAGCAGTTCTTC. V usage is TRBV5-1 and J usage is TRBJ2-1; the D is unclear. The CDR3 runs 13 residues. Germline CDR1 SGHRS, CDR2 YFSETQ. V was clipped by 2 bases and J by 4 bases, with 7 bases between them.

The chain recombines TRBV27 with TRBJ2-7; D assignment may be TRBD1 or TRBD2 (7 bases each). The germline CDR1 and CDR2 sequences are MNHEY and SMNVEV (reference sequence). V was pared by 6 bases and J by 3 bases, with 27 bases between. The CDR3 has 18 residues. The CDR3 here is CASRWYRGLERDYYEQYF. The CDR3 DNA is TGTGCCAGCAGATGGTATAGGGGGCTCGAGCGGGACTACTACGAGCAGTACTTC.